This T cell receptor beta chain was sequenced in a study of vaccination effects on CD4 cells after COVID-19. Study-level information: A median of 72 days separated the second dose and sampling. Regarding the study as a whole: Nearly all vaccine-induced clones in healthy recipients recognized only SARS-CoV-2.

About this clone itself: Its antigen remains unidentified.

Assay: immunoSEQ multiplex PCR; the TCRdb copy retains only in-frame clones and omits some. The table records about 15,000 clones, 60% to 80% of them present only once. This CDR3 contains 14 residues. The ends were cut back, 6 bases at V and 4 bases at J, with 12 bases in the middle. The germline gives CDR1 SNHLY, CDR2 FYNNEI. Expansion with viral peptide pools was applied to antigen-specific CD4+ T cells by the ViraFEST assay prior to sequencing. It was after 10 days of culture that CD4+ T cells were isolated. Every participant took two doses of the BNT162b2 or mRNA-1273 vaccine. This clonotype originated in a human donor who received a COVID-19 vaccine. The rearrangement links TRBV2 to TRBJ1-4, with a possible D match to TRBD1 (6 bases). The specimen comprised CD4+ T cells from PBMCs cultured with HCoV-NL63 spike peptides, sampled after COVID-19 vaccination. CDR3 DNA: TGTGCCAGCAGGGGGGACACGAGTAATGAAAAACTGTTTTTT. Its protein is CASRGDTSNEKLFF.